These 17 T cell receptor beta chains came from one sample sequenced in a study of T cell changes during pregnancy in multiple sclerosis. The table came from immunoSEQ multiplex PCR; TCRdb's copy has only in-frame clones and leaves some out. The table shows about 50,000 clones, with 80% to 95% occurring only once. The sequences come from CD4+ T cells from peripheral blood mononuclear cells, collected after pregnancy. These receptors all stem from a female donor in good health, enrolled as a control in a pregnancy study.

The chain has TRBV18 and TRBJ2-1; 7 positions match TRBD2. With 0 bases clipped from V and 3 bases from J, the junction kept 8 bases outside the gene matches. The CDR3 covers 17 residues. Germline values: CDR1 KGHSH, CDR2 LQKENI. The CDR3 DNA follows: TGTGCCAGCTCACCACCGCTAGCGGAGGTTAACTACAATGAGCAGTTCTTC. The encoded protein is CASSPPLAEVNYNEQFF.

This chain uses TRBV5-1 with TRBJ2-1, with 7 nucleotides matching TRBD2. J gave up 14 bases and V 5 bases, and 7 bases lay outside the gene matches. The CDR3 runs to 11 residues. The germline V gene has CDR1 SGHRS and CDR2 YFSETQ. CDR3 sequence reads: CASRRGLDEFF. Written as DNA, the CDR3 is TGCGCCAGCAGACGTGGACTAGATGAGTTCTTC.

V and J are TRBV6-1 and TRBJ1-3; D unclear. The J call is in doubt because the DNA end fits TRBJ2-2 better. CDR1 and CDR2 (germline): MNHNS, SASEGT. The CDR3 is made up of 13 amino acids. The CDR3 sequence is CASSVKATGELFF. The CDR3 DNA is TGTGCCAGCAGTGTGAAGGCCACCGGGGAGCTGTTTTTT.

The genes are TRBV18 and TRBJ2-7, with 10 bases aligning to TRBD2. There are 16 residues in the CDR3. V was pared by 6 bases and J by 3 bases, with 11 bases of the junction left unmatched. Germline V gives CDR1 KGHSH, CDR2 LQKENI. CDR3 coding DNA: TGTGCCAGCTCCCCTCTAGCGGGAGCTTCTAACTACGAGCAGTACTTC. Translation gives CASSPLAGASNYEQYF. Full variable domain (outside the CDR3, taken from reference TRBV18 and TRBJ2-7): NAGVMQNPRHLVRRRGQEARLRCSPMKGHSHVYWYRQLPEEGLKFMVYLQKENIIDESGMPKERFSAEFPKEGPSILRIQQVVRGDSAAYFCASSPLAGASNYEQYFGPGTRLTVT.

The chain has TRBV18 and TRBJ2-1, with TRBD2 identical over 10 bases. The J segment lost 3 bases and the V segment lost 2 bases, leaving 4 bases of the junction unmatched. The germline CDR1 and CDR2 sequences are KGHSH and LQKENI. This CDR3 region has 16 residues. CDR3 residues: CASSPTASGGYNEQFF. In DNA, the CDR3 is TGTGCCAGCTCACCAACGGCTAGCGGGGGCTACAATGAGCAGTTCTTC.

The J gene is TRBJ2-7, the V gene TRBV2; D not certain. The V end was cut by 8 bases, the J end by 4 bases, with 12 bases between. Looked up from germline, CDR1 is SNHLY and CDR2 is FYNNEI. The CDR3 runs 12 residues. DNA for the CDR3: TGTGCCAGCCGGTTTGGTGGTTACGAGCAGTACTTC. It encodes CASRFGGYEQYF.

V gene TRBV6-1 combines with J gene TRBJ2-5, with 8 bases identical to TRBD1. V trimming: 3 bases; J trimming: 5 bases; junction bases outside the gene matches: 14. This CDR3 has 17 residues. The germline CDR1 and CDR2 sequences are MNHNS and SASEGT. The CDR3 loop reads CASSDRLMTGVVETQYF. CDR3 in DNA: TGTGCCAGCAGTGACCGATTAATGACAGGGGTGGTGGAGACCCAGTACTTC.

The rearrangement uses TRBV2 and TRBJ1-1, with D possibly being TRBD1 (5 bases). V was pared by 0 bases and J by 5 bases, with 19 bases between. From germline, CDR1 is SNHLY and CDR2 FYNNEI. CDR3 length: 17 amino acids. CDR3 coding DNA: TGTGCCAGCAGTGAAGCGCTTCTAGGGGAGGGTCGGACTGAAGCTTTCTTT. This codes for CASSEALLGEGRTEAFF.

CDR3 nucleotide sequence: TGCGCCAGCAGCCTGGGGACTAGCGGGAGTAGGCAGTTCTTC. This encodes CASSLGTSGSRQFF. The chain couples TRBV5-1 to TRBJ2-1; 14 bases are shared with TRBD2. This CDR3 region has 14 residues. The germline V gene encodes CDR1 SGHRS and CDR2 YFSETQ. V shed 4 bases, J shed 12 bases, and the junction held 6 bases outside the gene matches.

The rearrangement uses TRBV19 and TRBJ2-2; 7 bases map to TRBD2. There are 14 residues in the CDR3. Unmatched junction bases numbered 3, after V lost 6 bases and J lost 2 bases. Germline CDR1 is LNHDA and CDR2 is SQIVND (reference sequence). CDR3 region: CASRASGNTGELFF. The CDR3 region has the DNA TGTGCCAGTAGGGCTAGCGGAAACACCGGGGAGCTGTTTTTT.

In DNA, the CDR3 is TGTGCCAGCAGGACTGACGGAGAAGCTTTCTTT. Translation: CASRTDGEAFF. This chain connects TRBV25-1 to TRBJ1-1; D is unresolved. Trimming left V 6 bases short and J 8 bases short, with 10 bases between. Germline CDR1 MGHDK, CDR2 SYGVNS. The CDR3 is made up of 11 amino acids.

The chain couples TRBV19 to TRBJ1-5; TRBD1 is a possible D gene (5 bases). Trimming stripped 4 bases from V and 0 bases from J, with 10 bases between. The CDR3 totals 15 residues. CDR1 LNHDA and CDR2 SQIVND come from the germline V gene (reference sequence). CDR3 residues: CASSTTDDSNQPQHF. CDR3 DNA sequence: TGTGCCAGTAGTACGACAGACGATAGCAATCAGCCCCAGCATTTT.

The chain joins TRBV27 to TRBJ1-5; a weak D match, TRBD1 (5 bases). The CDR3 consists of 17 residues. Germline V gene data show CDR1 as MNHEY and CDR2 as SMNVEV (reference sequence). Trimming pared 3 bases from V and 0 bases from J, leaving 15 bases between. The CDR3 DNA reads as TGTGCCAGCAGTTTCCGCCTCCGGGGGAATAGCAATCAGCCCCAGCATTTT. This encodes CASSFRLRGNSNQPQHF.

This clone has a single count. The chain carries TRBV4-1 and TRBJ2-3; 12 nucleotides match TRBD2. The CDR3 contains 16 residues. Per germline, CDR1 MGHRA and CDR2 YSYEKL. The ends lost 0 bases at V and 6 bases at J; junction bases unmatched: 4. CDR3 loop: CASSQDRGTSGDTQYF. CDR3 sequence (DNA): TGCGCCAGCAGCCAAGACCGAGGGACTAGCGGGGATACGCAGTATTTT.

This chain uses TRBV10-3 with TRBJ1-5; D is undetermined. Germline lookup yields CDR1 ENHRY and CDR2 SYGVKD. This CDR3 has 14 residues. V was pared by 7 bases and J by 1 base, with 11 bases between. In DNA form, the CDR3 reads TGTGCCATCACCCGCCTGAGGAGCAATCAGCCCCAGCATTTT. Amino acids: CAITRLRSNQPQHF.

The V and J genes are TRBV7-2 and TRBJ2-3; 7 bases fit TRBD2. Germline assignment: CDR1 SGHTA and CDR2 FQGNSA. V was pared by 5 bases and J by 0 bases, with 17 bases of the junction left unmatched. CDR3 size: 19 residues. CDR3 in amino acids: CASSRMGRGIASSTDTQYF. CDR3 DNA: TGTGCCAGCAGCCGCATGGGGCGGGGGATTGCATCTAGCACAGATACGCAGTATTTT.

The chain carries TRBV13 and TRBJ2-5; a weak D match, TRBD2 (5 bases). Looked up from germline, CDR1 is PRHDT and CDR2 is FYEKMQ (reference sequence). V dropped 0 bases and J dropped 2 bases, with 16 bases sitting between them. The CDR3 is 17 residues long. The CDR3 is CASSLGVVVRGQETQYF. For the CDR3, the DNA is TGTGCCAGCAGCTTAGGGGTGGTGGTTCGGGGTCAAGAGACCCAGTACTTC.